These T cell receptor beta chains were read from a single sample in a study of blood T cell repertoires in COVID-19. Clones were sequenced by immunoSEQ multiplex PCR, and TCRdb holds only the in-frame ones, with some missing. The table includes tens of thousands of clones, approximately 86% detected once. Material for sequencing was peripheral blood. These receptors were collected from a man in his 70s with acute or convalescent COVID-19. The CDR3 runs from the conserved cysteine through the conserved F or W. The D gene is left open where the match is weak. Rows give clone size only sometimes, using once, few, many, or a class for an expanded clone.

d_call	j_call	clone_size	v_call	cdr3_aa	cdr3_nt
.	TRBJ2-1	.	TRBV2	CASGESSYNEQFF	TGTGCCAGCGGGGAGAGCTCCTACAATGAGCAGTTCTTC
.	TRBJ2-5	.	TRBV28	CASSSYEETQYF	TGTGCCAGCAGCTCCTATGAAGAGACCCAGTACTTC
.	TRBJ1-1	.	TRBV5-4	CASSPGGGGNTEAFF	TGTGCCAGCAGCCCGGGTGGGGGCGGGAACACTGAAGCTTTCTTT
.	TRBJ2-7	.	TRBV4-1	CASSQDGGKGIQGEEQYF	TGCGCCAGCAGCCAAGATGGGGGGAAGGGCATCCAAGGAGAGGAGCAGTACTTC
.	TRBJ2-2	.	TRBV5-4	CASSLVGIGELFF	TGTGCCAGCAGCTTGGTGGGCATCGGGGAGCTGTTTTTT
TRBD1	TRBJ1-5	.	TRBV2	CASSRDRTNQPQHF	TGTGCCAGCAGTCGGGACAGAACCAATCAGCCCCAGCATTTT
TRBD1	TRBJ1-6	once	TRBV9	CASSVGAGTGLSPLHF	TGTGCCAGCAGCGTAGGAGCCGGGACAGGGCTATCACCCCTCCACTTT
.	TRBJ1-1	.	TRBV28	CASSIQGLGAFF	TGTGCCAGCAGCATACAGGGCCTGGGAGCTTTCTTT
.	TRBJ2-1	.	TRBV9	CASSVAKRGTSYNEQFF	TGTGCCAGCAGCGTAGCTAAACGAGGGACTTCCTACAATGAGCAGTTCTTC
TRBD1	TRBJ2-1	.	TRBV3-1/TRBV3-2	CASSQAGEGQGGSEQFF	TGTGCCAGCAGCCAAGCCGGCGAAGGACAGGGGGGTAGTGAGCAGTTCTTC
TRBD2	TRBJ2-3	.	TRBV2	CASSLLAGATDTQYF	TGTGCCAGCAGTCTCCTAGCGGGAGCAACAGATACGCAGTATTTT
TRBD1	TRBJ1-5	.	TRBV6-6	CASSYGDRGNQPQHF	TGTGCCAGCAGTTACGGGGACAGGGGAAATCAGCCCCAGCATTTT
TRBD1	TRBJ2-1	.	TRBV9	CASSATGTGAYNEQFF	TGTGCCAGCAGCGCCACCGGGACAGGGGCCTACAATGAGCAGTTCTTC
.	TRBJ1-3	.	TRBV2	CASSEWFSSGNTIYF	TGTGCCAGCAGTGAATGGTTCAGCTCTGGAAACACCATATATTTT
.	TRBJ2-5	.	TRBV11-1	CASSSGMETQYF	TGTGCCAGCAGCTCGGGAATGGAGACCCAGTACTTC
TRBD1	TRBJ2-5	.	TRBV7-7	CASSPRTGKETQYF	TGTGCCAGCAGCCCCCGGACAGGGAAAGAGACCCAGTACTTC
.	TRBJ2-5	.	TRBV6-5	CASSLVQGIRETQYF	TGTGCCAGCAGTTTAGTCCAGGGGATCCGGGAGACCCAGTACTTC
.	TRBJ2-5	.	TRBV11-2	CASSFHPGSQETQYF	TGTGCCAGCAGCTTCCACCCGGGTTCGCAAGAGACCCAGTACTTC
TRBD1	TRBJ1-2	.	TRBV20-1	CSPGTAYGYTF	TGCAGTCCGGGGACAGCCTATGGCTACACCTTC
.	TRBJ1-5	.	TRBV5-6	CASSYGQRQGPQHF	TGTGCCAGCAGTTACGGACAGCGTCAAGGGCCCCAGCATTTT
TRBD1	TRBJ2-7	.	TRBV19	CASSIQGATYEQYF	TGTGCCAGTAGTATACAGGGGGCGACCTACGAGCAGTACTTC
TRBD1	TRBJ1-6	.	TRBV9	CASSVAGDRVSPLHF	TGTGCCAGCAGCGTAGCTGGGGACAGGGTTTCACCCCTCCACTTT
.	TRBJ1-3	.	TRBV9	CASSDPGNSGNTIYF	TGTGCCAGCAGCGACCCGGGGAACTCTGGAAACACCATATATTTT
.	TRBJ2-5	.	TRBV10-3	CAISEERRETQYF	TGTGCCATCAGTGAGGAGCGTCGAGAGACCCAGTACTTC
TRBD1	TRBJ1-1	.	TRBV29-1	CSASTGVGTEAFF	TGCAGCGCCTCTACAGGGGTAGGGACTGAAGCTTTCTTT
.	TRBJ1-1	.	TRBV4-3	CASSQDTGVGSAFF	TGCGCCAGCAGCCAAGATACAGGTGTGGGTTCGGCTTTCTTT
TRBD1	TRBJ1-5	.	TRBV27	CASKGTGGHQPQHF	TGTGCCAGCAAAGGGACAGGGGGCCATCAGCCCCAGCATTTT
TRBD1	TRBJ2-5	few	TRBV19	CASSIAQGAEGETQYF	TGTGCCAGTAGTATCGCCCAGGGGGCGGAGGGGGAGACCCAGTACTTC
.	TRBJ1-5	.	TRBV3-1/TRBV3-2	CASSHGGASGQPQHF	TGTGCCAGCAGCCATGGGGGCGCGAGTGGACAGCCCCAGCATTTT
.	TRBJ1-5	once	TRBV2	CASSVTGSQPQHF	TGTGCCAGCAGTGTCACAGGGAGTCAGCCCCAGCATTTT
TRBD2	TRBJ2-1	.	TRBV29-1	CSTGLADSDEQFF	TGCAGCACTGGACTAGCTGATTCCGATGAGCAGTTCTTC
TRBD1	TRBJ1-6	few	TRBV28	CASMDRGNSPLHF	TGTGCCAGCATGGACAGGGGGAATTCACCCCTCCACTTT
TRBD1	TRBJ2-7	.	TRBV6-5	CASSFTGTGSYEQYF	TGTGCCAGCAGCTTCACCGGGACAGGGTCTTACGAGCAGTACTTC
.	TRBJ2-2	.	TRBV3-1/TRBV3-2	CASSQGGIGTGELFF	TGTGCCAGCAGCCAAGGAGGGATAGGCACCGGGGAGCTGTTTTTT
.	TRBJ2-2	.	TRBV5-1	CASSSRSQRATGELFF	TGCGCCAGCAGCTCCCGGTCTCAGCGGGCCACCGGGGAGCTGTTTTTT